This is a list of T cell receptor beta chains from one sample in a study of T cells after yellow fever vaccination. MiXCR, applied by TCRdb to the 5' RACE reads, yields one record per CDR3 protein. The sample holds a few hundred thousand distinct CDR3 sequences, 6.8% seen once. Sequencing was performed on PBMCs, taken about 41 days after the first yellow fever vaccination. Source of these receptors: a man between 18 and 29 years old who received the YFV17D yellow fever vaccine. The CDR3 runs from the conserved cysteine through the conserved F or W. A D gene is named only where the DNA matches it firmly. Some rows mark clone size as missing; the rest say once, few, many or name a class of expanded clone.

CDR3 DNA: TGCGCCAGCAGCTTGATCACAGGTGGGATCGTGGAGACCCAGTACTTC
CDR3 protein: CASSLITGGIVETQYF
clone size: few
V gene: TRBV5-1
J gene: TRBJ2-5
D gene: NA

CDR3 DNA: TGTGCCAGCAGCTTAGAACCCGGGAAGGGGAACACTGAAGCTTTCTTT
CDR3 protein: CASSLEPGKGNTEAFF
clone size: few
V gene: TRBV9
J gene: TRBJ1-1
D gene: NA

CDR3 DNA: TGTGCCAGCAGTTTAAGGCGGAAGAACACCGGGGAGCTGTTTTTT
CDR3 protein: CASSLRRKNTGELFF
clone size: few
V gene: TRBV12-3/TRBV12-4
J gene: TRBJ2-2
D gene: NA

CDR3 DNA: TGTGCCAGCAGCCCGGCGGACAGCCGCACAGATACGCAGTATTTT
CDR3 protein: CASSPADSRTDTQYF
clone size: NA
V gene: TRBV7-8
J gene: TRBJ2-3
D gene: NA

CDR3 DNA: TGCAGCGTTGGACTAGCGGGGATGGGGGAGACCCAGTACTTC
CDR3 protein: CSVGLAGMGETQYF
clone size: NA
V gene: TRBV29-1
J gene: TRBJ2-5
D gene: TRBD2

CDR3 DNA: TGTGCCAGTAGAACCGGGACCAACACCGGGGAGCTGTTTTTT
CDR3 protein: CASRTGTNTGELFF
clone size: many
V gene: TRBV19
J gene: TRBJ2-2
D gene: NA

CDR3 DNA: TGCAGCGTTGCTCCGCGATTCAACAATGAGCAGTTCTTC
CDR3 protein: CSVAPRFNNEQFF
clone size: many
V gene: TRBV29-1
J gene: TRBJ2-1
D gene: NA

CDR3 DNA: TGCGCCAGCAGCTTGGAGTGGGCAGGGGGCGACGAGCAGTACTTC
CDR3 protein: CASSLEWAGGDEQYF
clone size: few
V gene: TRBV5-1
J gene: TRBJ2-7
D gene: TRBD1

CDR3 DNA: TGTGCCAGCAGCTTGGGGGGACAGGCCCAAAACATTCAGTACTTC
CDR3 protein: CASSLGGQAQNIQYF
clone size: NA
V gene: TRBV5-4
J gene: TRBJ2-4
D gene: TRBD1

CDR3 DNA: TGTGCCAGCAGCCTCGACAGGGACAGCGTTGCCCAGCATTTT
CDR3 protein: CASSLDRDSVAQHF
clone size: few
V gene: TRBV9
J gene: TRBJ1-5
D gene: TRBD1

CDR3 DNA: TGTGCCGCCGCAGTGACAGCCTATGGCTACACCTTC
CDR3 protein: CAAAVTAYGYTF
clone size: NA
V gene: TRBV10-3
J gene: TRBJ1-2
D gene: NA

CDR3 DNA: TGTGCCAGCACCGGACTGAGCTCCTACAATGAGCAGTTCTTC
CDR3 protein: CASTGLSSYNEQFF
clone size: NA
V gene: TRBV5-5
J gene: TRBJ2-1
D gene: NA

CDR3 DNA: TGTGCCATCAGTGAGTTACATGGCACAGATACGCAGTATTTT
CDR3 protein: CAISELHGTDTQYF
clone size: NA
V gene: TRBV10-3
J gene: TRBJ2-3
D gene: NA

CDR3 DNA: TGCGCCAGCAGCTTGGCCAGCGGCTCGAGCTCTGGAAACACCATATATTTT
CDR3 protein: CASSLASGSSSGNTIYF
clone size: few
V gene: TRBV5-1
J gene: TRBJ1-3
D gene: NA

CDR3 DNA: TGTGCCAGCAGTTACTCCAGGGGTGGCATTCAGTACTTC
CDR3 protein: CASSYSRGGIQYF
clone size: few
V gene: TRBV6-5
J gene: TRBJ2-4
D gene: NA

CDR3 DNA: TGTGCCAGCAGTTTAAGGACAGGGGACCAAGAGACCCAGTACTTC
CDR3 protein: CASSLRTGDQETQYF
clone size: NA
V gene: TRBV27
J gene: TRBJ2-5
D gene: TRBD1

CDR3 DNA: TGTGCCAGCAGCTTGGGGGCAGCGGGGGGCTCCTTGGGGTCCCAGTACTTC
CDR3 protein: CASSLGAAGGSLGSQYF
clone size: NA
V gene: TRBV5-4
J gene: TRBJ2-5
D gene: TRBD2

CDR3 DNA: TGCAGTGCTAGAGACCTTGGTGGGGGGGGCGAATCCGACATTCAGTACTTC
CDR3 protein: CSARDLGGGGESDIQYF
clone size: many
V gene: TRBV20-1
J gene: TRBJ2-4
D gene: NA

CDR3 DNA: TGTGCCAGCAGCTTACCCGGGACAGGGAGCCCGGGTGAGCAGTTCTTC
CDR3 protein: CASSLPGTGSPGEQFF
clone size: many
V gene: TRBV7-6
J gene: TRBJ2-1
D gene: TRBD1

CDR3 DNA: TGTGCCAGCAGCTTGGGATCCACAACTAATGAAAAACTGTTTTTT
CDR3 protein: CASSLGSTTNEKLFF
clone size: many
V gene: TRBV7-9
J gene: TRBJ1-4
D gene: NA

CDR3 DNA: TGTGCCAGCAGACCCGGGGGAGAAGAGACCCAGTACTTC
CDR3 protein: CASRPGGEETQYF
clone size: few
V gene: TRBV12-3/TRBV12-4
J gene: TRBJ2-5
D gene: NA

CDR3 DNA: TGCGCCAGCAGGCGCGACCCGTACCTCTCTGGGGCCAACGTCCTGACTTTC
CDR3 protein: CASRRDPYLSGANVLTF
clone size: few
V gene: TRBV4-3
J gene: TRBJ2-6
D gene: NA

CDR3 DNA: TGTGCCAGCAGCTTAGGGGGCGTGGATGGCTACACCTTC
CDR3 protein: CASSLGGVDGYTF
clone size: few
V gene: TRBV7-9
J gene: TRBJ1-2
D gene: NA

CDR3 DNA: TGTGCCAGCAGCCCTGACAGTACCTACGAGCAGTACTTC
CDR3 protein: CASSPDSTYEQYF
clone size: many
V gene: TRBV7-9
J gene: TRBJ2-7
D gene: NA

CDR3 DNA: TGCGCCAGCAGCTTTGTCGGGGAACAAGAGACCCAGTACTTC
CDR3 protein: CASSFVGEQETQYF
clone size: few
V gene: TRBV5-1
J gene: TRBJ2-5
D gene: NA

CDR3 DNA: TGTGCCATCAGTGAAGGTGGAAGGGACACCGGGGAGCTGTTTTTT
CDR3 protein: CAISEGGRDTGELFF
clone size: many
V gene: TRBV10-3
J gene: TRBJ2-2
D gene: NA

CDR3 DNA: TGTGCCAGCAGTTTAGCGAGGAAACAGGGCGCTTTCTTT
CDR3 protein: CASSLARKQGAFF
clone size: few
V gene: TRBV12-3/TRBV12-4
J gene: TRBJ1-1
D gene: NA

CDR3 DNA: TGTGCCAGCAGCCAAGGCCCGGGCTTGGTGGAGACCCAGTACTTC
CDR3 protein: CASSQGPGLVETQYF
clone size: NA
V gene: TRBV4-2
J gene: TRBJ2-5
D gene: NA

CDR3 DNA: TGTGCCAGCAGTCGCCCCATGATGCGAGCGGGTCCCACCGGGGAGCTGTTTTTT
CDR3 protein: CASSRPMMRAGPTGELFF
clone size: many
V gene: TRBV5-6
J gene: TRBJ2-2
D gene: NA

CDR3 DNA: TGTGCCAGCAGCTTGTCACAGGGCGAGCAGTATTTT
CDR3 protein: CASSLSQGEQYF
clone size: NA
V gene: TRBV7-9
J gene: TRBJ2-3
D gene: NA

CDR3 DNA: TGCGCCAGCAGCCAAGAGTTCCGGCTAGCGGGGGGGCTTGGAGATACGCAGTATTTT
CDR3 protein: CASSQEFRLAGGLGDTQYF
clone size: few
V gene: TRBV4-3
J gene: TRBJ2-3
D gene: TRBD2

CDR3 DNA: TGTGCCACCAGCAGGGACAGGGCCTCAGGAAACACCATATATTTT
CDR3 protein: CATSRDRASGNTIYF
clone size: few
V gene: TRBV15
J gene: TRBJ1-3
D gene: TRBD1

CDR3 DNA: TGCGCCAGCAGCCAAGCTGCCGGGACAGGGGCAGAGACCCAGTACTTC
CDR3 protein: CASSQAAGTGAETQYF
clone size: NA
V gene: TRBV4-3
J gene: TRBJ2-5
D gene: TRBD1

CDR3 DNA: TGTGCCAGTAGTATTGAGGGGGGGACTGGACAAGAGACCCAGTACTTC
CDR3 protein: CASSIEGGTGQETQYF
clone size: NA
V gene: TRBV19
J gene: TRBJ2-5
D gene: NA

CDR3 DNA: TGTGCCAGCAGCTTACTAACCGGGGCTACCACAGATACGCAGTATTTT
CDR3 protein: CASSLLTGATTDTQYF
clone size: NA
V gene: TRBV7-9
J gene: TRBJ2-3
D gene: NA

CDR3 DNA: TGTGCCAGCAGCTTCCCGGGACTTACGCAGTATTTT
CDR3 protein: CASSFPGLTQYF
clone size: many
V gene: TRBV7-9
J gene: TRBJ2-3
D gene: NA

CDR3 DNA: TGCGCCAGCAGCCAACCAGGACAGGGCTACGAGCAGTACTTC
CDR3 protein: CASSQPGQGYEQYF
clone size: many
V gene: TRBV4-3
J gene: TRBJ2-7
D gene: TRBD1

CDR3 DNA: TGTGCCATCAGCGATGGACACGACTATGTCTACACCTTC
CDR3 protein: CAISDGHDYVYTF
clone size: NA
V gene: TRBV10-3
J gene: TRBJ1-2
D gene: NA

CDR3 DNA: TGCAGCGTGCCCAGGCAGGGCGCAGATACGCAGTATTTT
CDR3 protein: CSVPRQGADTQYF
clone size: few
V gene: TRBV29-1
J gene: TRBJ2-3
D gene: NA

CDR3 DNA: TGCAGTGCTACCGGGAGGGCTAGCGGGCCCGGCTCCTACAATGAGCAGTTCTTC
CDR3 protein: CSATGRASGPGSYNEQFF
clone size: NA
V gene: TRBV20-1
J gene: TRBJ2-1
D gene: TRBD2